The present TCR beta chain was sequenced within a study of blood T cells in healthy people across ages. PCR was performed a second time for 7 to 11 cycles using a sample-barcoded 5' primer and a J-beta primer mix. Sequencing yielded, for each sample, at least 3 million paired-end reads carrying CDR3. TCRdb reprocessed the 5' RACE reads via MiXCR and lists one record per CDR3 protein. The sample shows about 1.5 million distinct CDR3 sequences, approximately 38% of them seen only once. Points on this clonotype: No antigen is known for it.

Overall study findings and caveats: Donor CMV status, an unknown factor, possibly confounded changes in expanded clonotypes. Significant beta diversity loss was already apparent by age 40, declining roughly linearly.

V lost 3 bases, J lost 2 bases, and 4 bases stayed unmatched. CDR3 length equals 15 residues. The V gene's germline CDR1 is SGHRS and CDR2 YFSETQ. The chain combines TRBV5-1 with TRBJ2-3; 9 nucleotides align to TRBD1. The source of this sequence is a young woman in good health. Sample: blood. The CDR3 nucleotides read TGCGCCAGCAGCTCGGGACAGGGAACCACAGATACGCAGTATTTT. This codes for CASSSGQGTTDTQYF.